Presented here are 10 T cell receptor beta chains from one specimen sequenced in a study of regulatory T cells in long-lasting Graves disease. The time point: newly diagnosed GD, antithyroid drugs for less than 3 months. Preparation of the TCR library used RNA extracted from PBMCs. Construction of TCR beta libraries relied on iRepertoire HTBI primers and on Arm-PCR targeting CDR3 regions. A single record per CDR3 protein comes from TCRdb applying MiXCR to the multiplex PCR reads. The sample consists of 400,000 to 550,000 distinct CDR3 sequences, around 15% of them appearing once. These data were also reused for a study on T cells in Graves' hyperthyroidism and ophthalmopathy.

The input for sequencing was peripheral blood mononuclear cells (PBMCs), taken at new diagnosis, from a patient treated with antithyroid drugs. These receptors were taken from a woman in her twenties or thirties with Graves disease.

This clonotype has a handful of counts. It may be a read error: a sequence one base away is much more abundant. V is TRBV6-2 or TRBV6-3 and J is TRBJ2-3; D possibly corresponds to TRBD1 (5 bases). The CDR3 covers 11 residues. CDR1 is MNHEY and CDR2 is SVGEGT in the germline V gene. This CDR3 is CASSKTDMQYF. CDR3 sequence (DNA): TGTGCCAGCAGCAAGACAGATATGCAGTATTTT.

This clonotype was counted at least ten times. The chain is built from TRBV2 and TRBJ2-1, with TRBD1 identical over 11 bases. The CDR3 totals 15 residues. The germline gives CDR1 SNHLY, CDR2 FYNNEI. V was pared by 5 bases and J by 6 bases, with 6 bases of the junction left unmatched. The CDR3 DNA reads TGTGCCAGCAGTAGAGGACAGGGGGCGATCAATGAGCAGTTCTTC. Translating it yields CASSRGQGAINEQFF.

Only a few counts were recorded for this clonotype. The gene calls are TRBV4-1 and TRBJ2-1; the match to TRBD2 covers 13 bases. CDR1 and CDR2 from the germline V gene are MGHRA and YSYEKL. The V and J ends lost 1 base and 8 bases, in that order; junction bases with no gene match: 11. The length of the CDR3 is 18 residues. The DNA of the CDR3 is TGCGCCAGCAGCCAAGCTCGGGAGGGGACTAGCGGGATCTATGAGCAGTTCTTC. Translation gives CASSQAREGTSGIYEQFF.

This clonotype was seen ten or more times. This chain joins TRBV11-2 and TRBJ1-1; no definite D call. Per the germline V gene, CDR1 is SGHAT and CDR2 is FQNNGV. Trimming cost V 1 base and J 3 bases, with 6 bases left between them. The CDR3 sequence is 13 residues long. The CDR3 coding sequence is TGTGCCAGCAGCTTAGTGATGTACACTGAAGCTTTCTTT. The encoded protein is CASSLVMYTEAFF. The full variable domain, in which reference TRBV11-2 and TRBJ1-1 provide the parts outside the CDR3, is EAGVAQSPRYKIIEKRQSVAFWCNPISGHATLYWYQQILGQGPKLLIQFQNNGVVDDSQLPKDRFSAERLKGVDSTLKIQPAKLEDSAVYLCASSLVMYTEAFFGQGTRLTVV.

Many counts were recorded for this clonotype. The CDR3 reads CASSYSVSGQPQHF. The CDR3 DNA is TGTGCCAGCAGTTATTCAGTGAGCGGTCAGCCCCAGCATTTT. The V call is TRBV6-5, the J call TRBJ1-5, with D unresolved. The CDR3 is 14 residues long. V lost 3 bases and J lost 6, with 12 bases in between. Germline values: CDR1 MNHEY, CDR2 SVGAGI.

This clonotype was seen at least ten times. V is TRBV7-9 and J is TRBJ2-7; TRBD2 matches 8 bases. Unmatched junction bases numbered 11, after V lost 5 bases and J lost 5 bases. CDR3 length: 15 amino acids. Germline V gives CDR1 SEHNR, CDR2 FQNEAQ (reference sequence). The CDR3 DNA follows: TGTGCCAGCAGCCCGGGGGGGGGCCCCGTTAACGAGCAGTACTTC. Translating it yields CASSPGGGPVNEQYF.

This clonotype was counted many times. The genes are TRBV6-1 and TRBJ2-1, with TRBD2 matching 7 bases. Germline V lookup: CDR1 MNHNS, CDR2 SASEGT. CDR3 length: 14 amino acids. V was pared by 7 bases and J by 4 bases, with 7 bases of the junction left unmatched. CDR3 in amino acids: CASTRKGGYNEQFF. The CDR3 region has the DNA TGTGCCAGCACCCGGAAGGGAGGGTACAATGAGCAGTTCTTC.

This clonotype was detected only a few times. The chain employs TRBV5-1 and TRBJ2-7; D not certain. This CDR3 has 13 residues. Germline CDR1 and CDR2: SGHRS and YFSETQ. Trimming pared 5 bases from V and 7 bases from J, leaving 16 bases between. CDR3: CASSSILSKEQYF. In nucleotides, the CDR3 is TGCGCCAGCAGTTCGATTCTGAGTAAGGAGCAGTACTTC.

V usage is TRBV6-1 and J usage is TRBJ1-5; D ambiguous. The CDR3 loop spans 13 amino acids. Germline CDR1 is MNHNS and CDR2 is SASEGT. The ends were cut back, 6 bases at V and 3 bases at J, with 9 bases in the middle. CDR3 amino acids: CASRDPLNQPQHF. CDR3 nucleotide sequence: TGTGCCAGCAGGGATCCCCTCAATCAGCCCCAGCATTTT.

This clonotype occurred a few times. The chain joins TRBV6-1 to TRBJ1-5; D remains unclear. In germline, CDR1 is MNHNS, CDR2 SASEGT. This CDR3 has 17 amino acids. Trimming removed 5 bases from V and 6 bases from J, with 23 bases in between. This CDR3 is CASSHPRISFLSQPQHF. The CDR3 DNA reads TGTGCCAGCAGTCACCCCAGGATTTCGTTTCTAAGTCAGCCCCAGCATTTT.